Below, one T cell receptor beta chain is given with its context. Its specificity is not known. This sample is part of a study of long-term antiretroviral therapy in people with HIV. Study information: Specimens dating back about a decade before the 2015 immediate-ART recommendation are the oldest included.

Runs used v3.0 of the immunoSEQ assay and were done at survey level. Using immunoSEQ multiplex PCR, the repertoire was profiled, and TCRdb retains in-frame clones only, with some absent. Of about 34,000 clones detected, approximately 93% appear once; the ten largest clones hold around 3.8%. General observations from the study: ART-treated samples gained diversity yet remained below transplant donor controls. Blood, drawn from the mid-2000s to the late 2010s, may reflect older ART regimens. Clones that expanded before ART (that is, prior to treatment) dominated the repertoire at all time points.

CDR1 is SGDLS and CDR2 is YYNGEE in the germline V gene. Unmatched junction bases numbered 8, after V lost 0 bases and J lost 1 base. This CDR3 has 17 amino acids. The chain combines TRBV9 with TRBJ2-5; 8 nucleotides match TRBD2. The sequence was collected from a woman in her fifties or sixties with HIV. The source was unsorted PBMCs, collected around 5.3 years after starting antiretroviral therapy. The CDR3 loop is CASSVGPGGGSQETQYF. The DNA of the CDR3 is TGTGCCAGCAGCGTAGGACCTGGCGGGGGGTCCCAAGAGACCCAGTACTTC.